The source of this T cell receptor beta chain is a study of OX40 agonist ivuxolimab in advanced cancers. Whole-study findings and limits: There were, on average, more expanded clones in CD8+ T cells than in CD4+.

Clones were read by immunoSEQ multiplex PCR, and TCRdb kept only the in-frame ones, dropping some. Here the sample spans about 87,000 clones, around 78% being singletons. CDR1 and CDR2 from the germline V gene are SGHTA and FQGNSA. With V trimmed by 0 bases and J by 2 bases, 6 bases remained unmatched. CDR3 length: 16 amino acids. A word on this clone: Its antigen is as yet unknown.

V and J are TRBV7-2 and TRBJ2-5; 7 nucleotides agree with TRBD1. The sequencing used CD4+ or CD8+ T cells sorted from blood, collected in a trial of the OX40 agonist ivuxolimab. The clonotype was recovered from an adult with an advanced solid tumor such as melanoma, head and neck, liver or kidney cancer. The CDR3 DNA sequence: TGTGCCAGCAGCTTAGCCCGGGACAGATATCAAGAGACCCAGTACTTC. Its protein product is CASSLARDRYQETQYF.